This T cell receptor (beta chain) was identified during a study of CD8 T cells in ankylosing spondylitis. TCRdb re-called the 5' RACE reads with MiXCR, one entry per CDR3 protein. This sample has some 800,000 distinct CDR3 sequences, with roughly 10% found just once. CDR1 is MNHNS and CDR2 is SASEGT in the germline V gene. The ends were cut back, 5 bases at V and 5 bases at J, with 16 bases in the middle. CDR3 length: 15 amino acids. This clonotype has a count of ten or more. Its antigen remains unknown. Study-wide findings and caveats: Significant enrichment of disease-linked clones was reportedly seen in matched ankylosing spondylitis synovial fluid. Apparently characteristic of ankylosing spondylitis blood was a TCR beta motif (about eight highly homologous variants).

The sequence came from a male donor with ankylosing spondylitis. The chain combines TRBV6-1 with TRBJ1-5, with D perhaps TRBD1 (5 bases). Sequencing used blood, either unsorted or a sorted T cell fraction (not recorded which). CDR3 protein: CASSTGLRGDQPQHF. The CDR3 bases are TGTGCCAGCAGTACGGGACTTCGGGGCGATCAGCCCCAGCATTTT.